This is a list of T cell receptor beta chains from one sample in a study of T cells expressing NK-cell markers. TCRdb reanalyzed the 5' RACE reads and collapses them to one entry per CDR3 protein, without DNA. This table lists 550,000 or so distinct CDR3 sequences. The sequenced sample consisted of blood T cells: a sorted CD56 or NKG2C T cell subset, CD4+ or CD8+ T cells, or bulk PBMC T cells (not recorded which). The receptors originated from a man younger than 35 in good health. Each CDR3 is given with its conserved first and last residue.

V	J	CDR3
TRBV6-2/TRBV6-3	TRBJ2-2	CASTVTGTGTTGELFF
TRBV5-1	TRBJ2-7	CASSRQGADEQYF
TRBV6-1	TRBJ1-6	CASSKREQGPLSYSPLHF
TRBV30	TRBJ1-1	CACVGGSAEAFF
TRBV5-1	TRBJ2-1	CASSLAGRSEQFF
TRBV15	TRBJ1-1	CATSRDLKHGTEAFF
TRBV27	TRBJ2-2	CASSLWLSTGELFF
TRBV20-1	TRBJ1-4	CSARAFQGNLNEKLFF
TRBV12-3/TRBV12-4	TRBJ1-2	CASSFDRDNYGYTF
TRBV25-1	TRBJ2-4	CASSSHKYIQYF
TRBV19	TRBJ2-4	CASSIVAGNTNIQYF
TRBV4-2	TRBJ2-2	CASSHRGGSWELFF
TRBV2	TRBJ2-2	CASSPPGLAGVRELFF
TRBV20-1	TRBJ2-1	CSAPRYPDQFF
TRBV4-2	TRBJ2-1	CASSQVFSGDNEQFF
TRBV6-1	TRBJ2-5	CASTKDGGATQYF
TRBV5-1	TRBJ2-3	CASTELAGRTDTQYF
TRBV28	TRBJ2-1	CASEKGGWENEQFF
TRBV12-3/TRBV12-4	TRBJ2-2	CASSFLAGGFTGELFF
TRBV11-2	TRBJ2-1	CASSLDLGTSGTFNEQFF
TRBV6-1	TRBJ2-3	CASRENTDTQYF
TRBV7-2	TRBJ2-3	CASSSASGGYTDTQYF